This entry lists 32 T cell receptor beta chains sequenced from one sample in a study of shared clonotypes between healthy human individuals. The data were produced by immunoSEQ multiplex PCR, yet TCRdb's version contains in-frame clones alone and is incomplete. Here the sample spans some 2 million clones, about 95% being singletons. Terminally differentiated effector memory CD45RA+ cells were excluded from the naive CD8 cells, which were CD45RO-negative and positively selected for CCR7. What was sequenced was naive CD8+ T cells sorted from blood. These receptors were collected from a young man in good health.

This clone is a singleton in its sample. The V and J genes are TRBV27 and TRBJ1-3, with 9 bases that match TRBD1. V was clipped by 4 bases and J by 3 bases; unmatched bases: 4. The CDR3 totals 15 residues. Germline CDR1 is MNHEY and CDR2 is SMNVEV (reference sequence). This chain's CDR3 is CASSWTGEVGNTIYF. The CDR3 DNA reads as TGTGCCAGCAGTTGGACAGGGGAAGTTGGAAACACCATATATTTT.

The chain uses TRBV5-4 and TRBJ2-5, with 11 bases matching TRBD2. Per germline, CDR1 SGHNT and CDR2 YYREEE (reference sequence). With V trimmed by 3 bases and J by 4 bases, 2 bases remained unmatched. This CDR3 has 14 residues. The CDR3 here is CASSSGLAGETQYF. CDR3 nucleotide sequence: TGTGCCAGCAGCTCTGGACTAGCGGGAGAGACCCAGTACTTC.

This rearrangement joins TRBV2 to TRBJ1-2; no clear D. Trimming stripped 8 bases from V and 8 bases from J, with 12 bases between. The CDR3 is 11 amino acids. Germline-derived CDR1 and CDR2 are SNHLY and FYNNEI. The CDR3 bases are TGTGCCAGCTATGACCAGTGGGGCTACACCTTC. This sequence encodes CASYDQWGYTF.

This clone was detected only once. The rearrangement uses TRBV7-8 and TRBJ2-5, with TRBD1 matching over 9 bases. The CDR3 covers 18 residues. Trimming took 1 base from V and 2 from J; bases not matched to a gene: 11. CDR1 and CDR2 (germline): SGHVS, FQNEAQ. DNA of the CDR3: TGTGCCAGCAGCTTAGGGGACTGGGACAGGGTCGTTCAAGAGACCCAGTACTTC. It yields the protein CASSLGDWDRVVQETQYF.

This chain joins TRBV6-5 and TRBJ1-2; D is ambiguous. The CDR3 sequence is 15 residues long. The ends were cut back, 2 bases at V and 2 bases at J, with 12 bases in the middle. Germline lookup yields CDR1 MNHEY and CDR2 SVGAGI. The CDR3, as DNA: TGTGCCAGCAGTTACGACGCCGCCTTGAACTATGGCTACACCTTC. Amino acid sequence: CASSYDAALNYGYTF.

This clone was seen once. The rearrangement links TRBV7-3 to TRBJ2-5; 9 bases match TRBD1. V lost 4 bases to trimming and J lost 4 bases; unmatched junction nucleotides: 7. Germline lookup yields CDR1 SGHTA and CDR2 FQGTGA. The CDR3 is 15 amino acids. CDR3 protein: CASSSLEDRGETQYF. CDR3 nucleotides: TGTGCCAGCAGCTCCTTAGAGGACAGGGGAGAGACCCAGTACTTC.

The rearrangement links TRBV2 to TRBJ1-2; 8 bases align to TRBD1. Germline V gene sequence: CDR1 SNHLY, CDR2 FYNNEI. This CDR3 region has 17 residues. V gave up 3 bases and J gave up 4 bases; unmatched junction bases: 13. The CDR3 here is CASSDLAGGPLSYGYTF. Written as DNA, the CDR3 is TGTGCCAGCAGTGACTTAGCAGGGGGCCCTCTTAGCTATGGCTACACCTTC.

The CDR3 sequence is CASILEGEQYF. The CDR3 DNA reads TGTGCCAGCATCCTAGAGGGGGAGCAGTACTTC. The rearrangement joins TRBV27 to TRBJ2-7; D is perhaps TRBD1 or TRBD2 (5 bases each). Trimming pared 7 bases from V and 7 bases from J, leaving 11 bases between. The germline CDR1 and CDR2 sequences are MNHEY and SMNVEV (reference sequence). This CDR3 contains 11 residues.

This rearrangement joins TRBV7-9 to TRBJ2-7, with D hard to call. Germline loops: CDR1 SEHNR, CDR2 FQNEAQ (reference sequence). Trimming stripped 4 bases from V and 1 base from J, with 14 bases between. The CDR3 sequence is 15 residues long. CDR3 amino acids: CASSSLPLYSYEQYF. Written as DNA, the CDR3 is TGTGCCAGCAGCTCCCTCCCCCTCTATTCCTACGAGCAGTACTTC.

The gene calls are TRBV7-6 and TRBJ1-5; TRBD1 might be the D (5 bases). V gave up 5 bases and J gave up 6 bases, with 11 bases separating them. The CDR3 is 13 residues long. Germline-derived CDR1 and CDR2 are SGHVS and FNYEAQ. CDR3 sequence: CASSPSGGQPQHF. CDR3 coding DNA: TGTGCCAGCAGCCCGTCGGGGGGTCAGCCCCAGCATTTT. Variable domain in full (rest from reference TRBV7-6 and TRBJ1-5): GAGVSQSPRYKVTKRGQDVALRCDPISGHVSLYWYRQALGQGPEFLTYFNYEAQQDKSGLPNDRFSAERPEGSISTLTIQRTEQRDSAMYRCASSPSGGQPQHFGDGTRLSIL.

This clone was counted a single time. CDR3 sequence reads: CASSPGDYVSEQYF. For the CDR3, the DNA is TGTGCCAGCTCACCAGGGGACTATGTATCCGAGCAGTACTTC. This chain connects TRBV18 to TRBJ2-7; 7 nucleotides align to TRBD2. Per germline, CDR1 KGHSH and CDR2 LQKENI. The CDR3 runs 14 residues. V was clipped by 2 bases and J by 6 bases; unmatched bases: 7.

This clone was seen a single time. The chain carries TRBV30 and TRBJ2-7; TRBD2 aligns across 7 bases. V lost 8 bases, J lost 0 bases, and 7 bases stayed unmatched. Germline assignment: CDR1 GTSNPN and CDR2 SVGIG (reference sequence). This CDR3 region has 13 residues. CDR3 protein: CAVGLVTSYEQYF. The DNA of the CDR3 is TGTGCCGTAGGACTAGTTACCTCCTACGAGCAGTACTTC.

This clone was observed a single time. The CDR3 here is CASSSRQGHTEAFF. CDR3 DNA: TGTGCCAGCAGTTCTCGACAGGGGCACACTGAAGCTTTCTTT. This chain connects TRBV28 to TRBJ1-1; 8 bases match TRBD1. Unmatched junction bases numbered 4, after V lost 4 bases and J lost 3 bases. The germline CDR1 and CDR2 sequences are MDHEN and SYDVKM. This CDR3 is built from 14 residues.

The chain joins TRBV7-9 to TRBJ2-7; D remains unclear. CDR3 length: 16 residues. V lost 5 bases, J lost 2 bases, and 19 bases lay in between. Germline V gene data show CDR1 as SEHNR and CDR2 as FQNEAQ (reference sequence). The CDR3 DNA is TGTGCCAGCAGCAACACCTTCGGAGCCAGCGCCTACGAGCAGTACTTC. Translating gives CASSNTFGASAYEQYF.

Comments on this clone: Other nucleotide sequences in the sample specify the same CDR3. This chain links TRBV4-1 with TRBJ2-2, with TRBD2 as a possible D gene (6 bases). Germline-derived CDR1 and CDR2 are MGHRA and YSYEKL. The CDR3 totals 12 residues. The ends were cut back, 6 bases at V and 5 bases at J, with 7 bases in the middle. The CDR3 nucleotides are TGCGCCAGCAGGGGGGGAACCGGGGAGCTGTTTTTT. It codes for CASRGGTGELFF.

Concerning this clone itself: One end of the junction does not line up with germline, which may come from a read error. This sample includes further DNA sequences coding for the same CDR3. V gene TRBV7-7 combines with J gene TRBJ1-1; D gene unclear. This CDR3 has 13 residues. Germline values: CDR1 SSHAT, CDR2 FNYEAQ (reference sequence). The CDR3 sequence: CASSLAGNTEAFF. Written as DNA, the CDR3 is TGTGCTAGCAGCTTAGCAGGGAACACTGAAGCTTTCTTT.

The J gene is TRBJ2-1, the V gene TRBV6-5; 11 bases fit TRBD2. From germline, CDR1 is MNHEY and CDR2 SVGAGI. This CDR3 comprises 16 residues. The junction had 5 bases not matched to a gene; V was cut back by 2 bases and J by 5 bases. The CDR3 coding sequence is TGTGCCAGCAGTTACCCTGGGACTAGCGGCCACAATGAGCAGTTCTTC. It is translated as CASSYPGTSGHNEQFF.

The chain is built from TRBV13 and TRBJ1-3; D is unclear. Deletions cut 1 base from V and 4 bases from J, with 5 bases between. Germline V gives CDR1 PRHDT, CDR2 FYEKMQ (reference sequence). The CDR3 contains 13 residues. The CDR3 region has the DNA TGTGCCAGCAGCTTAGTCGGGGGAAACACCATATATTTT. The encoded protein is CASSLVGGNTIYF.

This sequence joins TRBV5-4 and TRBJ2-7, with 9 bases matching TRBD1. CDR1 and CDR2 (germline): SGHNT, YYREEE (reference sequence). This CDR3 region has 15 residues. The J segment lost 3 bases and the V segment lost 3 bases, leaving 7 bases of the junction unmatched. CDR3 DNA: TGTGCCAGCAGCTGGGGACAGGGCCAGAGCTACGAGCAGTACTTC. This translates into CASSWGQGQSYEQYF.

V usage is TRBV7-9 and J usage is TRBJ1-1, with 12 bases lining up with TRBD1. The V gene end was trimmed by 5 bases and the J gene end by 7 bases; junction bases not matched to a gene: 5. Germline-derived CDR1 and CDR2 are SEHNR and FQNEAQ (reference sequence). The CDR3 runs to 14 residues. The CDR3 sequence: CASSSRDRGLEAFF. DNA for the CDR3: TGTGCCAGCAGCAGCCGGGACAGGGGGCTTGAAGCTTTCTTT. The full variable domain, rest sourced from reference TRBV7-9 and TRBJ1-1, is DTGVSQNPRHKITKRGQNVTFRCDPISEHNRLYWYRQTLGQGPEFLTYFQNEAQLEKSRLLSDRFSAERPKGSFSTLEIQRTEQGDSAMYLCASSSRDRGLEAFFGQGTRLTVV.

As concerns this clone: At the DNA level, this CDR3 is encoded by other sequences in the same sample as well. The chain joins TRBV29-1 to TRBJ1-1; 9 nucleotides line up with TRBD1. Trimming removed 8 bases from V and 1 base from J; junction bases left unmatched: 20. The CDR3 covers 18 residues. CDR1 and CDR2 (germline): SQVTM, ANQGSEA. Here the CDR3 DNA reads TGCAGCACGTACAGGGGGCCGGGAAAATCAGGCCCGAACACTGAAGCTTTCTTT. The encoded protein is CSTYRGPGKSGPNTEAFF.

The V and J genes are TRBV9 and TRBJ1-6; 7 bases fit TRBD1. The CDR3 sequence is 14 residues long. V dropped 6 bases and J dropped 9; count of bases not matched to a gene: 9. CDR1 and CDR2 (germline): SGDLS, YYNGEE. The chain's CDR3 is CASNDPGQLSPLHF. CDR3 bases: TGTGCCAGCAACGATCCGGGACAGCTTTCACCCCTCCACTTT.

The CDR3 DNA reads as TGTGCCAGCAGCTCCGGGACAGGGATCACTGAAGCTTTCTTT. This encodes CASSSGTGITEAFF. The chain links TRBV7-6 to TRBJ1-1; 9 bases are shared with TRBD1. The CDR3 runs 14 residues. The V gene end was trimmed by 4 bases and the J gene end by 4 bases; junction bases not matched to a gene: 4. Germline-derived CDR1 and CDR2 are SGHVS and FNYEAQ. Based on the CDR3 plus reference TRBV7-6 and TRBJ1-1, the full variable domain is GAGVSQSPRYKVTKRGQDVALRCDPISGHVSLYWYRQALGQGPEFLTYFNYEAQQDKSGLPNDRFSAERPEGSISTLTIQRTEQRDSAMYRCASSSGTGITEAFFGQGTRLTVV.

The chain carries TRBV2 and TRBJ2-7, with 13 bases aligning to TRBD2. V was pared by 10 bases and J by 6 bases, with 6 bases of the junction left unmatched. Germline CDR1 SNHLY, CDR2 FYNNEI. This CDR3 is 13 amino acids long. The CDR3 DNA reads TGTGCCATCGAACTAGCGGGGGGGCTCGAGCAGTACTTC. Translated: CAIELAGGLEQYF.

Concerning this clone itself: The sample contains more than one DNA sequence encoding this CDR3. CDR3 protein: CASSLEAGVDSPLHF. The CDR3, as DNA: TGCGCCAGCAGCTTGGAGGCAGGGGTGGATTCACCCCTCCACTTT. The gene calls are TRBV5-1 and TRBJ1-6; TRBD1 might be the D (6 bases). Trimming took 0 bases from V and 8 from J, leaving 12 bases between them. Germline-derived CDR1 and CDR2 are SGHRS and YFSETQ. The CDR3 has 15 residues. Using reference TRBV5-1 and TRBJ1-6 for the parts outside the CDR3, the full variable domain is KAGVTQTPRYLIKTRGQQVTLSCSPISGHRSVSWYQQTPGQGLQFLFEYFSETQRNKGNFPGRFSGRQFSNSRSEMNVSTLELGDSALYLCASSLEAGVDSPLHFGNGTRLTVT.

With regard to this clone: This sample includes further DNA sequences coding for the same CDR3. CDR3 nucleotides: TGTGCCAGTAGTATTGGTCAGGGTGGTACTGAAGCTTTCTTT. Amino acids: CASSIGQGGTEAFF. The rearrangement links TRBV19 to TRBJ1-1, with TRBD1 as a possible D gene (5 bases). V lost 3 bases, J lost 5 bases, and 13 bases lay in between. The CDR3 is made up of 14 amino acids. Germline V CDR1 and CDR2: LNHDA, SQIVND (reference sequence).

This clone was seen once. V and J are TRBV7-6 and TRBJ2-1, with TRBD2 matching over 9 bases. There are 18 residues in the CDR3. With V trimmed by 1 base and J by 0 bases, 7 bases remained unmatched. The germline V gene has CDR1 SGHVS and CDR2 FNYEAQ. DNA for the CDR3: TGTGCCAGCAGCTTAGGGCCTAGCGGGGCAATCTCCTACAATGAGCAGTTCTTC. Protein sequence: CASSLGPSGAISYNEQFF.

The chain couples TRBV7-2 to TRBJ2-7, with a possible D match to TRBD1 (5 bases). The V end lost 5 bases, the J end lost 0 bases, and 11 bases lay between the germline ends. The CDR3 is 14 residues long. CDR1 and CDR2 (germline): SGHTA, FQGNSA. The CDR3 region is CASSADSHSYEQYF. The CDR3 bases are TGTGCCAGCAGCGCAGACAGCCACTCCTACGAGCAGTACTTC.

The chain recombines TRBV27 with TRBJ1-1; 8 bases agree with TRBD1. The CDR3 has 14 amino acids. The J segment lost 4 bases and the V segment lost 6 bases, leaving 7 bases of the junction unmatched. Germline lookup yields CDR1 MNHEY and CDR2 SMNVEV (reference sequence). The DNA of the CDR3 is TGTGCCAGCAGGCCAACAGGGGGATTCACTGAAGCTTTCTTT. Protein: CASRPTGGFTEAFF.

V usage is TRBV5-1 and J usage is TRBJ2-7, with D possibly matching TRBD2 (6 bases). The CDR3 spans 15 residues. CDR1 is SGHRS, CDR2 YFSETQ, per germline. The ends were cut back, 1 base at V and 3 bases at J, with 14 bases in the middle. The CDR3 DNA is TGCGCCAGCAGCTTGCGATCGGGAGTCAACTACGAGCAGTACTTC. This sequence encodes CASSLRSGVNYEQYF.

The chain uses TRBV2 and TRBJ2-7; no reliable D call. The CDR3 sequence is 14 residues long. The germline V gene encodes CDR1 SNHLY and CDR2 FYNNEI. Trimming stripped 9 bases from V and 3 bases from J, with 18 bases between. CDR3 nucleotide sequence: TGTGCCAGTAGGGAAGACCGTAGGGACTACGAGCAGTACTTC. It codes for CASREDRRDYEQYF.

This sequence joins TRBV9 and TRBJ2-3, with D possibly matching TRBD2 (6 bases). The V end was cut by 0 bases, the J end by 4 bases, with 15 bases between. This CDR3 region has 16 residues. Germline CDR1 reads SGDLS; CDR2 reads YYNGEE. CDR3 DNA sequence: TGTGCCAGCAGCGTAGATGCGACTAGTCAACCAGATACGCAGTATTTT. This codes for CASSVDATSQPDTQYF.